What follows are 30 T cell receptor beta chains derived from one specimen sequenced in a study of blood T cell repertoires in COVID-19. The repertoire was sequenced with immunoSEQ multiplex PCR; TCRdb's copy has only in-frame clones and lacks some. The data hold about 120,000 clones, with about 85% observed a single time. Sequencing was carried out using peripheral blood. These receptors were obtained from an elderly woman with acute or convalescent COVID-19.

J is TRBJ2-5 and V is TRBV6-6, with 13 bases matching TRBD2. Trimming cost V 5 bases and J 6 bases; bases outside gene matches: 15. The CDR3 covers 18 residues. Germline CDR1 reads MNHNY; CDR2 reads SVGAGI (reference sequence). This CDR3 is CASSPLGLAGAMPKTQYF. The CDR3 coding sequence is TGTGCCAGCAGTCCGCTCGGACTAGCGGGGGCCATGCCTAAGACCCAGTACTTC.

The chain employs TRBV7-3 and TRBJ2-1, with TRBD1 matching over 9 bases. The germline V gene encodes CDR1 SGHTA and CDR2 FQGTGA. Unmatched junction bases numbered 11, after V lost 6 bases and J lost 8 bases. This CDR3 has 15 residues. The CDR3 DNA follows: TGTGCCAGCAGGAATGGACAGGGGACTATCGATGAGCAGTTCTTC. Translated: CASRNGQGTIDEQFF.

The chain employs TRBV6-5 and TRBJ2-5; 8 nucleotides line up with TRBD1. Germline V gene data show CDR1 as MNHEY and CDR2 as SVGAGI. The V and J ends lost 2 bases and 7 bases, in that order; junction bases with no gene match: 6. There are 14 residues in the CDR3. As DNA, the CDR3 is TGTGCCAGCAGTTACGCGACAGGGGAGGTGACCCAGTACTTC. This gives the protein CASSYATGEVTQYF.

The chain has TRBV5-4 and TRBJ1-1, with a weak D call TRBD1 (6 bases). The CDR3 has 14 amino acids. Deletions cut 3 bases from V and 0 bases from J, with 9 bases between. The V gene's germline CDR1 is SGHNT and CDR2 YYREEE (reference sequence). CDR3: CASSSGQMNTEAFF. Here the CDR3 DNA reads TGTGCCAGCAGCTCAGGACAGATGAACACTGAAGCTTTCTTT. Drawing the rest from reference TRBV5-4 and TRBJ1-1, the complete variable domain is ETGVTQSPTHLIKTRGQQVTLRCSSQSGHNTVSWYQQALGQGPQFIFQYYREEENGRGNFPPRFSGLQFPNYSSELNVNALELDDSALYLCASSSGQMNTEAFFGQGTRLTVV.

The V and J genes are TRBV6-5 and TRBJ1-1; D is unclear. V shed 6 bases and J shed 4 bases, with 18 bases lying between them. Germline V gene sequence: CDR1 MNHEY, CDR2 SVGAGI. The CDR3 consists of 15 residues. The CDR3 sequence: CASRTDYGDGTEAFF. The CDR3 DNA reads as TGTGCCAGCAGAACCGATTATGGAGATGGCACTGAAGCTTTCTTT.

The chain recombines TRBV28 with TRBJ1-2, with 7 bases matching TRBD1. The CDR3 is made up of 14 amino acids. CDR1 is MDHEN, CDR2 SYDVKM, per germline. The V gene end was trimmed by 4 bases and the J gene end by 2 bases; junction bases not matched to a gene: 4. CDR3 sequence reads: CASSSPGQNYGYTF. Written as DNA, the CDR3 is TGTGCCAGCAGTTCCCCGGGACAGAACTATGGCTACACCTTC.

The V gene is TRBV7-9, the J gene TRBJ2-2, with a tentative D call TRBD2 (6 bases). The CDR3 has 18 residues. V lost 6 bases to trimming and J lost 0 bases, with 20 bases between them. The germline CDR1 and CDR2 sequences are SEHNR and FQNEAQ (reference sequence). The CDR3: CASSWGRDFLANTGELFF. CDR3 bases: TGTGCCAGCAGTTGGGGCCGGGACTTTTTGGCGAACACCGGGGAGCTGTTTTTT.

This clone was seen just once. The CDR3 spells CASSLVISGTSPLHF. The CDR3 region has the DNA TGTGCCAGCAGCTTGGTAATCTCAGGAACTTCACCCCTCCACTTT. V gene TRBV5-8 combines with J gene TRBJ1-6; D ambiguous. The CDR3 has 15 residues. Trimming removed 0 bases from V and 9 bases from J, with 13 bases in between. The germline V gene has CDR1 SGHTS and CDR2 YDEGEE.

This rearrangement joins TRBV7-2 to TRBJ2-3; 7 bases match TRBD1. CDR1 and CDR2 (germline): SGHTA, FQGNSA. The CDR3 runs to 14 residues. V trimming: 6 bases; J trimming: 6 bases; junction bases outside the gene matches: 9. As DNA, the CDR3 is TGTGCCAGCAGGGACGGACAGGCGCAGGATACGCAGTATTTT. Amino acid sequence: CASRDGQAQDTQYF.

The V gene is TRBV7-2, the J gene TRBJ1-1; TRBD1 aligns across 7 bases. Germline V gene lookup returns CDR1 SGHTA and CDR2 FQGNSA. The V and J ends lost 5 bases and 4 bases, in that order; junction bases with no gene match: 13. This CDR3 is 16 amino acids long. For the CDR3, the DNA is TGTGCCAGCAGCGCACGACAGGGCTACTTGGGCACTGAAGCTTTCTTT. Its protein product is CASSARQGYLGTEAFF.

J is TRBJ1-1 and V is TRBV4-3, with D tentatively TRBD1 (6 bases). Between the trimmed V and J ends, which lost 1 base and 1 base, there was a span of 10 bases. The germline gives CDR1 LGHNA, CDR2 YSLEER. The CDR3 totals 15 residues. The CDR3 DNA follows: TGCGCCAGCAGCCAAGCTCCACAGGGGAACACTGAAGCTTTCTTT. Protein: CASSQAPQGNTEAFF.

CDR3 in DNA: TGTGCCAGCAGCATCACGGGGGGCGGAGGAGACACCGGGGAGCTGTTTTTT. Translation gives CASSITGGGGDTGELFF. The chain has TRBV9 and TRBJ2-2, with a tentative D call TRBD2 (7 bases). V dropped 4 bases and J dropped 3 bases, with 19 bases sitting between them. This CDR3 is built from 17 residues. Germline V lookup: CDR1 SGDLS, CDR2 YYNGEE.

The CDR3 region is CASSSPGQRASRNGYTF. The CDR3 DNA reads TGTGCCAGCAGCTCGCCGGGACAGAGGGCCTCCAGGAATGGCTACACCTTC. The chain has TRBV7-3 and TRBJ1-2; 7 positions agree with TRBD1. This CDR3 region has 17 residues. Germline CDR1 reads SGHTA; CDR2 reads FQGTGA. J gave up 6 bases and V 4 bases, and 17 bases lay outside the gene matches.

The chain uses TRBV6-5 and TRBJ2-5; TRBD2 is a possible D gene (6 bases). Trimming removed 5 bases from V and 5 bases from J, with 18 bases in between. This CDR3 contains 15 residues. In germline, CDR1 is MNHEY, CDR2 SVGAGI. CDR3 nucleotides: TGTGCCAGCAGTAGGGGTGGAGGGTGGGTGGAGACCCAGTACTTC. Its translation is CASSRGGGWVETQYF.

V and J are TRBV5-1 and TRBJ1-1; D is undetermined. CDR1 SGHRS and CDR2 YFSETQ come from the germline V gene. V lost 0 bases and J lost 4, with 13 bases in between. The CDR3 length is 15 residues. CDR3 nucleotides: TGCGCCAGCAGCTTGGCCGGCGCTGGCGGCACTGAAGCTTTCTTT. Protein product: CASSLAGAGGTEAFF.

The V call is TRBV4-1, the J call TRBJ2-7; no clear D gene. Trimming left V 1 base short and J 1 base short, with 11 bases between. The CDR3 consists of 15 residues. The germline CDR1 and CDR2 sequences are MGHRA and YSYEKL. CDR3 residues: CASSQASTSSYEQYF. The CDR3 DNA is TGCGCCAGCAGCCAAGCGTCAACGAGTTCCTACGAGCAGTACTTC.

The chain uses TRBV2 and TRBJ1-2; D possibly corresponds to TRBD1 (5 bases). Germline V gives CDR1 SNHLY, CDR2 FYNNEI. The CDR3 consists of 14 residues. With 1 base removed from V and 5 bases from J, the gap between germline ends came to 11 bases. Here the CDR3 DNA reads TGTGCCAGCAGTGAAGGTTGGAAGGGGTATGGCTACACCTTC. As protein: CASSEGWKGYGYTF.

The V and J genes are TRBV27 and TRBJ2-5; 9 nucleotides agree with TRBD2. Germline V lookup: CDR1 MNHEY, CDR2 SMNVEV (reference sequence). V dropped 6 bases and J dropped 4; count of bases not matched to a gene: 18. The CDR3 loop spans 18 amino acids. As DNA, the CDR3 is TGTGCCAGCAGCCGGACTAGCGTGGTTTCCCGACGCCCAGAGACCCAGTACTTC. Amino acid sequence: CASSRTSVVSRRPETQYF.

The chain has TRBV4-3 and TRBJ1-4; no clear D gene. This CDR3 has 14 amino acids. From germline, CDR1 is LGHNA and CDR2 YSLEER. The V end lost 5 bases, the J end lost 5 bases, and 12 bases lay between the germline ends. CDR3 DNA sequence: TGCGCCAGCAGCGTGCAGGCCGAGAATGAAAAACTGTTTTTT. Translated, it gives CASSVQAENEKLFF.

The rearrangement joins TRBV5-1 to TRBJ2-1; tentatively, D is TRBD2 (6 bases). Trimming removed 5 bases from V and 3 bases from J, with 15 bases in between. Germline loops: CDR1 SGHRS, CDR2 YFSETQ. This CDR3 has 15 residues. The CDR3: CASRTTGTDYNEQFF. Here the CDR3 DNA reads TGCGCCAGCAGAACGACCGGGACTGACTACAATGAGCAGTTCTTC.

The chain is built from TRBV5-1 and TRBJ1-3; TRBD1 might be the D (6 bases). The CDR3 has 14 amino acids. Germline-derived CDR1 and CDR2 are SGHRS and YFSETQ. Trimming cost V 1 base and J 3 bases, with 8 bases left between them. CDR3 loop: CASSLTGFGNTIYF. DNA of the CDR3: TGCGCCAGCAGCTTGACAGGGTTTGGAAACACCATATATTTT.

J is TRBJ1-6 and V is TRBV4-1; D not certain. This CDR3 is 14 amino acids long. The germline V gene encodes CDR1 MGHRA and CDR2 YSYEKL. Trimming took off 0 bases at V and 7 bases at J, with 7 bases between the two ends. The CDR3, as DNA: TGCGCCAGCAGCCAAGATACGGGGAATTCACCCCTCCACTTT. Its protein is CASSQDTGNSPLHF.

J is TRBJ2-3 and V is TRBV5-1; D may be TRBD1 (6 bases). The V and J ends lost 0 bases and 2 bases respectively, with 10 bases between them. The CDR3 sequence is 15 residues long. CDR1 SGHRS and CDR2 YFSETQ come from the germline V gene. CDR3 nucleotides: TGCGCCAGCAGCTTGGGCAGGGGTAACACAGATACGCAGTATTTT. Translating it yields CASSLGRGNTDTQYF.

The count of this clone is one. The J gene is TRBJ1-1, the V gene TRBV5-1; possible D gene TRBD1, 5 bases. The V gene's germline CDR1 is SGHRS and CDR2 YFSETQ. The V end was cut by 6 bases, the J end by 0 bases, with 15 bases between. The CDR3 is made up of 15 amino acids. Here the CDR3 reads CASIRDAGMNTEAFF. The DNA for the CDR3 is TGCGCCAGCATCCGGGACGCGGGGATGAACACTGAAGCTTTCTTT.

This rearrangement joins TRBV10-3 to TRBJ1-4, with D maybe TRBD1 (6 bases). The CDR3 consists of 14 residues. Germline V gene sequence: CDR1 ENHRY, CDR2 SYGVKD. The DNA of the CDR3 is TGTGCTACATCAGCGGACAGCTATAATGAAAAACTGTTTTTT. This codes for CATSADSYNEKLFF.

V and J are TRBV19 and TRBJ1-5; TRBD1 might be the D (5 bases). CDR3 length: 13 amino acids. The germline gives CDR1 LNHDA, CDR2 SQIVND (reference sequence). The ends were cut back, 8 bases at V and 6 bases at J, with 14 bases in the middle. This CDR3 reads CASADMGGQPQHF. The CDR3 coding sequence is TGTGCCAGTGCGGACATGGGTGGTCAGCCCCAGCATTTT.

V gene TRBV7-8 combines with J gene TRBJ1-4; tentative D call: TRBD1 (5 bases). The CDR3 length is 14 residues. Germline CDR1 SGHVS, CDR2 FQNEAQ. V was pared by 1 base and J by 4 bases, with 7 bases between. CDR3 bases: TGTGCCAGCAGCTTAGGACAGATTAATGAAAAACTGTTTTTT. Protein product: CASSLGQINEKLFF.

In its sample, this clone was seen a few times. The V call is TRBV2, the J call TRBJ1-4; D unresolved. CDR3 length: 13 residues. Germline values: CDR1 SNHLY, CDR2 FYNNEI. Trimming cost V 6 bases and J 4 bases, with 9 bases left between them. Here the CDR3 DNA reads TGTGCCAGCAGCCGTGTTAGTAATGAAAAACTGTTTTTT. Amino acids: CASSRVSNEKLFF. Filled out from reference TRBV2 and TRBJ1-4, the complete variable domain reads EPEVTQTPSHQVTQMGQEVILRCVPISNHLYFYWYRQILGQKVEFLVSFYNNEISEKSEIFDDQFSVERPDGSNFTLKIRSTKLEDSAMYFCASSRVSNEKLFFGSGTQLSVL.

The chain has TRBV29-1 and TRBJ2-7, with TRBD1 matching 8 bases. The germline V gene encodes CDR1 SQVTM and CDR2 ANQGSEA. Trimming removed 0 bases from V and 6 bases from J; junction bases left unmatched: 7. The CDR3 is 14 amino acids. CDR3 sequence: CSVEDLRQGCEQYV. CDR3 coding DNA: TGCAGCGTTGAAGATCTGAGACAGGGGTGCGAGCAGTACGTC.

The chain carries TRBV11-2 and TRBJ1-1, with D hard to call. The V gene lost 8 bases and the J gene lost 3 bases, with 7 bases spanning the gap. The CDR3 totals 11 residues. Germline V gene data show CDR1 as SGHAT and CDR2 as FQNNGV. CDR3 sequence reads: CASRGHTEAFF. The DNA for the CDR3 is TGTGCCAGCCGGGGTCACACTGAAGCTTTCTTT.